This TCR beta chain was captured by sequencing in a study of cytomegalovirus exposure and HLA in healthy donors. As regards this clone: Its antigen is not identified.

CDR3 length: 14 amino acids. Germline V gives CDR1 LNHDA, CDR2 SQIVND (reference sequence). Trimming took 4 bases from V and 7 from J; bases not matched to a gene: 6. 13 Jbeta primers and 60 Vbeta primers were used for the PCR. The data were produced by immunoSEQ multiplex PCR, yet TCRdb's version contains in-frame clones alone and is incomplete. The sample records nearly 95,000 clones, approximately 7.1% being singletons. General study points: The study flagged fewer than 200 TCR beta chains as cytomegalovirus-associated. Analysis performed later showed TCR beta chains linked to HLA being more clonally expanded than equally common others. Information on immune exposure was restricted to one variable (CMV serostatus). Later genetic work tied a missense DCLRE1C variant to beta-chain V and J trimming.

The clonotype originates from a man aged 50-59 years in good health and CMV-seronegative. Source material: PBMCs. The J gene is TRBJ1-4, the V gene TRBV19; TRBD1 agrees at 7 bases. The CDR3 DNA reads TGTGCCAGTAGTACGACAGGGAGGACTGAAAAACTGTTTTTT. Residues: CASSTTGRTEKLFF.